These T cell receptor beta chains were read from a single sample in a study of radiotherapy plus CTLA-4 blockade in lung cancer. The data were produced by immunoSEQ multiplex PCR, yet TCRdb's version contains in-frame clones alone and is incomplete. This table has around 44,000 clones, roughly three quarters appearing once. The sample consisted of peripheral blood, taken from a patient treated with radiotherapy plus ipilimumab. Source of these receptors: a human donor with non-small cell lung cancer whose response to radiotherapy plus ipilimumab could not be evaluated. CDR3s include the opening cysteine and the closing phenylalanine or tryptophan. Each record gives: J gene, D gene, clone size, V gene, CDR3 protein, CDR3 DNA. A D gene is named only where the DNA matches it firmly. Clone size is given for some rows only: seen once, a few or many times, or a class if the clone is expanded.

>TRBJ2-1|TRBD2|NA|TRBV5-1
CASSLVSGRAFGNEQFF
TGCGCCAGCAGCTTGGTTAGCGGGAGGGCCTTCGGCAATGAGCAGTTCTTC
>TRBJ1-2|TRBD1|NA|TRBV6-6
CASSAGTEAIRGYTF
TGTGCCAGCAGCGCGGGGACAGAGGCTATCCGGGGCTACACCTTC
>TRBJ2-5|NA|NA|TRBV5-1
CASSFSRGETQYF
TGCGCCAGCAGCTTTTCCAGGGGAGAGACCCAGTACTTC
>TRBJ1-6|TRBD1|NA|TRBV19
CANERGRQGASLHF
TGTGCCAACGAGAGGGGGAGGCAGGGGGCTTCCCTCCACTTT
>TRBJ2-1|TRBD2|few|TRBV15
CATSRGTSSYNEQFF
TGTGCCACCAGCAGAGGGACTAGCTCCTACAATGAGCAGTTCTTC
>TRBJ2-7|TRBD1|NA|TRBV14
CASSQVSDRAYEQYF
TGTGCCAGCAGCCAAGTGTCAGACAGGGCCTACGAGCAGTACTTC
>TRBJ1-6|TRBD1|NA|TRBV27
CASSLGRGSYNSPLHF
TGTGCCAGCAGTTTAGGCAGGGGGTCCTATAATTCACCCCTCCACTTT
>TRBJ1-2|NA|few|TRBV4-3
CASSQRPGAYYGYTF
TGCGCCAGCAGCCAACGTCCAGGGGCCTACTATGGCTACACCTTC
>TRBJ2-6|NA|NA|TRBV9
CASSARGSGANVLTF
TGTGCCAGCAGTGCCAGAGGGAGCGGGGCCAACGTCCTGACTTTC
>TRBJ1-5|TRBD1|NA|TRBV27
CASSFHRDRVERNQPQHF
TGTGCCAGCAGTTTCCACCGGGACAGGGTAGAACGCAATCAGCCCCAGCATTTT
>TRBJ2-3|NA|NA|TRBV28
CASSFPNADTQYF
TGTGCCAGCAGTTTCCCTAACGCAGATACGCAGTATTTT
>TRBJ2-3|TRBD2|few|TRBV7-6
CASSGGGTDTQYF
TGTGCCAGCAGCGGGGGGGGCACAGATACGCAGTATTTT
>TRBJ1-5|NA|NA|TRBV6-5
CASSLEGRGNQPQHF
TGTGCCAGCAGTCTCGAGGGGAGGGGGAATCAGCCCCAGCATTTT
>TRBJ2-3|NA|NA|TRBV4-3
CASSQEGAARSTDTQYF
TGCGCCAGCAGCCAAGAAGGGGCGGCCAGGTCCACAGATACGCAGTATTTT
>TRBJ2-2|NA|NA|TRBV4-1
CASSQALDSGELFF
TGCGCCAGCAGCCAAGCCCTTGACAGCGGGGAGCTGTTTTTT
>TRBJ2-3|NA|NA|TRBV28
CASNSKVLGDTQYF
TGTGCCAGCAATAGTAAAGTCCTCGGGGATACGCAGTATTTT
>TRBJ2-5|TRBD2|few|TRBV7-2
CASSMGTSLQETQYF
TGTGCCAGCAGCATGGGGACTAGCCTTCAAGAGACCCAGTACTTC
>TRBJ2-2|NA|NA|TRBV7-2
CASSLYRGRAGELFF
TGTGCCAGCAGCTTATACAGGGGGAGGGCCGGGGAGCTGTTTTTT
>TRBJ2-7|TRBD1|NA|TRBV19
CASSFGTASREQYF
TGTGCCAGTAGTTTCGGGACAGCTTCTCGGGAGCAGTACTTC
>TRBJ2-3|TRBD2|few|TRBV6-1
CASSEYGRATDTQYF
TGTGCCAGCAGTGAATACGGGAGGGCCACAGATACGCAGTATTTT
>TRBJ2-3|TRBD1|NA|TRBV27
CASSGTASTDTQYF
TGTGCCAGCAGTGGGACAGCCAGCACAGATACGCAGTATTTT
>TRBJ2-3|NA|NA|TRBV19
CASSLRAGSSSDTQYF
TGTGCCAGTAGTCTCCGAGCGGGCTCGAGTTCAGATACGCAGTATTTT
>TRBJ2-3|NA|once|TRBV9
CASSGLAGSSDTQYF
TGTGCCAGCAGCGGTCTGGCAGGTTCCTCAGATACGCAGTATTTT
>TRBJ2-1|NA|NA|TRBV4-3
CASSQASPSEQFF
TGCGCCAGCAGCCAAGCTTCACCCAGTGAGCAGTTCTTC
>TRBJ2-3|TRBD2|NA|TRBV2
CASSEATSGGRTDTQYF
TGTGCCAGCAGTGAAGCAACTAGCGGGGGCCGCACAGATACGCAGTATTTT
>TRBJ1-4|TRBD1|NA|TRBV5-4
CASSRTGSEKLFF
TGTGCCAGCAGCAGGACAGGGAGTGAAAAACTGTTTTTT
>TRBJ1-4|TRBD1|once|TRBV27
CASSPLDRGLEKLFF
TGTGCCAGCAGTCCCCTGGACAGGGGCCTTGAAAAACTGTTTTTT
>TRBJ1-4|NA|medium-sized|TRBV19
CASSSGQWSEKLFF
TGTGCCAGTAGTTCCGGACAGTGGAGTGAAAAACTGTTTTTT
>TRBJ1-1|TRBD1|NA|TRBV28
CAILGQGRRRAFF
TGTGCCATCCTGGGACAGGGGCGGCGGAGAGCTTTCTTT
>TRBJ2-5|NA|NA|TRBV4-3
CASSQYLGPRETQYF
TGCGCCAGCAGCCAATATTTGGGGCCTCGGGAGACCCAGTACTTC
>TRBJ2-1|NA|NA|TRBV4-3
CASSQDIFRYEQFF
TGCGCCAGCAGCCAAGATATTTTCCGGTATGAGCAGTTCTTC
>TRBJ2-2|TRBD2|once|TRBV25-1
CASSDATSGSAGELFF
TGTGCCAGCAGTGATGCGACTAGCGGGAGTGCCGGGGAGCTGTTTTTT
>TRBJ2-7|TRBD1|NA|TRBV19
CAGRGGQGIGYEQYF
TGTGCCGGTAGAGGTGGACAGGGGATAGGGTACGAGCAGTACTTC
>TRBJ2-3|NA|NA|TRBV7-2
CASSFQSTDTQYF
TGTGCCAGCAGCTTCCAGAGCACAGATACGCAGTATTTT
>TRBJ2-7|NA|NA|TRBV4-3
CASSQGRTYEQYF
TGCGCCAGCAGCCAAGGGCGGACCTACGAGCAGTACTTC
>TRBJ2-7|TRBD2|NA|TRBV6-5
CASSLGREGSYEQYF
TGTGCCAGCAGTCTAGGTCGGGAGGGCTCCTACGAGCAGTACTTC
>TRBJ2-1|NA|NA|TRBV19
CASSIGLFNEQFF
TGTGCCAGTAGTATCGGACTTTTCAATGAGCAGTTCTTC
>TRBJ1-1|TRBD1|NA|TRBV19
CASSMTGGVSDTEAFF
TGTGCCAGTAGTATGACAGGGGGGGTATCGGACACTGAAGCTTTCTTT
>TRBJ2-5|NA|NA|TRBV15
CATSRDLQETQYF
TGTGCCACCAGCAGAGATTTACAAGAGACCCAGTACTTC
>TRBJ2-1|NA|NA|TRBV5-6
CASSFSGRWSDEQFF
TGTGCCAGCAGCTTTTCCGGCAGGTGGTCCGATGAGCAGTTCTTC
>TRBJ1-2|TRBD1|NA|TRBV18
CASSPQYRDRGSYGYTF
TGTGCCAGCTCACCCCAGTACCGGGACAGGGGTTCCTATGGCTACACCTTC
>TRBJ2-7|TRBD2|once|TRBV4-3
CASSQEGWGGEQYF
TGCGCCAGCAGCCAAGAAGGGTGGGGGGGGGAGCAGTACTTC
>TRBJ2-1|NA|once|TRBV7-8
CASSPPLAGANNEQFF
TGTGCCAGCAGCCCACCTCTGGCGGGGGCGAACAATGAGCAGTTCTTC
>TRBJ2-7|NA|few|TRBV11-2
CASSQPDSTYEQYF
TGTGCCAGCAGCCAACCGGACAGCACCTACGAGCAGTACTTC
>TRBJ2-1|TRBD2|NA|TRBV27
CASSNPYSGSSYNEQFF
TGTGCCAGCAGCAACCCTTATAGCGGGAGCTCCTACAATGAGCAGTTCTTC
>TRBJ2-7|TRBD1|NA|TRBV7-9
CASSLLSDRGYEQYF
TGTGCCAGCAGCTTATTATCCGACAGGGGATACGAGCAGTACTTC
>TRBJ1-4|NA|few|TRBV7-2
CASSSYGGEKLFF
TGTGCCAGCAGCTCATACGGGGGTGAAAAACTGTTTTTT
>TRBJ1-6|NA|NA|TRBV25-1
CASRGTARTSYNSPLHF
TGTGCCAGCAGGGGGACTGCCCGAACGTCCTATAATTCACCCCTCCACTTT
>TRBJ2-1|NA|once|TRBV12-2
CASRPGLAGGVYEQFF
TGTGCAAGTCGCCCGGGACTAGCGGGAGGTGTCTATGAGCAGTTCTTC
>TRBJ1-2|TRBD1|NA|TRBV27
CASSSRTGSHYGYTF
TGTGCCAGCAGTTCGAGGACAGGGTCACACTATGGCTACACCTTC
>TRBJ2-3|NA|NA|TRBV30
CAWSRAGITDTQYF
TGTGCCTGGAGTCGAGCGGGCATCACAGATACGCAGTATTTT
>TRBJ1-1|NA|NA|TRBV5-1
CASSLTVNTEAFF
TGCGCCAGCAGCTTGACAGTGAACACTGAAGCTTTCTTT
>TRBJ1-2|TRBD1|NA|TRBV6-6
CASRSQGAEGYTF
TGTGCCAGCAGATCCCAGGGGGCGGAAGGCTACACCTTC
>TRBJ1-1|NA|NA|TRBV2
CASTREAGTEAFF
TGTGCCAGTACCCGGGAAGCGGGCACTGAAGCTTTCTTT
>TRBJ1-2|TRBD1|NA|TRBV6-5
CASGGTGVSPKAF
TGTGCCAGCGGAGGGACAGGGGTCTCCCCGAAGGCCTTC
>TRBJ2-7|TRBD1|NA|TRBV5-4
CASSTGTDYEQYF
TGTGCCAGCAGCACCGGGACAGACTACGAGCAGTACTTC
>TRBJ2-7|TRBD1|NA|TRBV19
CASSILGVDRDRRYEQYF
TGTGCCAGTAGTATTTTGGGCGTGGACCGGGACAGGAGGTACGAGCAGTACTTC
>TRBJ1-2|NA|NA|TRBV9
CASSQNGNYGYTF
TGTGCCAGCAGCCAAAACGGTAACTATGGCTACACCTTC
>TRBJ2-3|NA|NA|TRBV4-3
CASSRRVTDTQYF
TGCGCCAGCAGCCGACGGGTCACAGATACGCAGTATTTT
>TRBJ2-7|TRBD2|NA|TRBV27
CASSTRGLAGTYEQYF
TGTGCCAGCAGCACCCGCGGACTAGCGGGGACCTACGAGCAGTACTTC